A single T cell receptor beta chain is shown here with its context. Its antigen is not identified. Generated by immunoSEQ multiplex PCR, the TCRdb table keeps only in-frame clones and is missing some. The data contain about 41,000 clones, approximately 90% of them singletons. Time point noted: week 35, safety follow-up. Topical imiquimod accompanied each vaccine dose, which consisted of 300 ug of mutant IDH1 20-mer peptide. The data originate from a study of a mutant IDH1 vaccine in newly diagnosed glioma. Background on the study: With temozolomide cycles, or 4-6 weeks after radiotherapy alone, vaccination was started. Before enrollment, the patients had been treated with radiotherapy alone, temozolomide alone, or both together. Most of them had received both. Points from the study as a whole: Changes in the top peripheral T cell clonotypes seemingly had no bearing on pseudoprogression.

V lost 6 bases and J lost 0; bases outside the gene matches: 14. This CDR3 is built from 18 residues. From germline, CDR1 is SNHLY and CDR2 FYNNEI. This sequence joins TRBV2 and TRBJ2-3, with TRBD1 identical over 8 bases. The source was PBMCs, collected from a glioma patient whose treatment included an IDH1 peptide vaccine. This clonotype was obtained from a man aged 40-49 years with glioma. The CDR3, as DNA: TGTGCCAGCAGGATGGCTGGGACAGGAAACTCTAGCACAGATACGCAGTATTTT. This codes for CASRMAGTGNSSTDTQYF.